These 29 T cell receptor beta chains share one sample of origin, sequenced in a study of blood T cell repertoires in COVID-19. Assay: immunoSEQ multiplex PCR; the TCRdb copy retains only in-frame clones and omits some. This sample has 95,000 or so clones, with under 85% found just once. The sample taken for sequencing was peripheral blood. The receptor source for this set is a human donor in a cohort sampled during active COVID-19.

The chain couples TRBV5-1 to TRBJ2-2; D remains ambiguous. Trimming shortened V by 0 bases and J by 1 base, and 7 bases separated the two germline ends. The germline V gene encodes CDR1 SGHRS and CDR2 YFSETQ. The CDR3 sequence is 15 residues long. CDR3 loop: CASSLASGNTGELFF. In DNA form, the CDR3 reads TGCGCCAGCAGCTTGGCCTCGGGGAACACCGGGGAGCTGTTTTTT.

The chain links TRBV27 to TRBJ1-2; 7 bases map to TRBD1. Trimming removed 4 bases from V and 4 bases from J; junction bases left unmatched: 12. The CDR3 has 16 residues. Germline assignment: CDR1 MNHEY and CDR2 SMNVEV (reference sequence). CDR3 loop: CASSSLGTEAVYGYTF. CDR3 nucleotides: TGTGCCAGCAGTTCGCTGGGGACAGAGGCCGTCTATGGCTACACCTTC.

The rearrangement uses TRBV5-6 and TRBJ1-5, with a tentative D call TRBD1 (6 bases). CDR3 length: 16 amino acids. Trimming removed 0 bases from V and 1 base from J, with 11 bases in between. In germline, CDR1 is SGHDT, CDR2 YYEEEE. This CDR3 is CASSLGYRDSNQPQHF. CDR3 nucleotide sequence: TGTGCCAGCAGCTTGGGATACAGGGACAGCAATCAGCCCCAGCATTTT.

The CDR3 here is CASSPGGENYGYTF. In DNA, the CDR3 is TGTGCCAGCTCACCAGGGGGCGAAAACTATGGCTACACCTTC. The chain recombines TRBV18 with TRBJ1-2; possible D gene TRBD1, 6 bases. Trimming took 2 bases from V and 2 from J, leaving 9 bases between them. The CDR3 length is 14 residues. Looked up from germline, CDR1 is KGHSH and CDR2 is LQKENI. The variable domain in full, completed from reference TRBV18 and TRBJ1-2, reads NAGVMQNPRHLVRRRGQEARLRCSPMKGHSHVYWYRQLPEEGLKFMVYLQKENIIDESGMPKERFSAEFPKEGPSILRIQQVVRGDSAAYFCASSPGGENYGYTFGSGTRLTVV.

The chain joins TRBV19 to TRBJ1-2; tentatively, D is TRBD1 (6 bases). Germline CDR1 reads LNHDA; CDR2 reads SQIVND (reference sequence). This CDR3 is built from 14 residues. The germline V and J ends were trimmed by 4 bases and 4 bases, with 13 bases remaining between them. The CDR3 spells CASSTGTTPYGYTF. The CDR3 nucleotides are TGTGCCAGTAGTACCGGGACAACTCCCTATGGCTACACCTTC.

V is TRBV7-8 and J is TRBJ1-3; no clear D. The germline V and J ends were trimmed by 5 bases and 1 base, with 12 bases remaining between them. Germline loops: CDR1 SGHVS, CDR2 FQNEAQ. This CDR3 contains 15 residues. The CDR3 bases are TGTGCCAGCAGCCCTGGAGGCTCTTCTGGAAACACCATATATTTT. Amino acids: CASSPGGSSGNTIYF.

This chain joins TRBV5-4 and TRBJ1-1, with no clear D. This CDR3 has 15 amino acids. Looked up from germline, CDR1 is SGHNT and CDR2 is YYREEE (reference sequence). V gave up 0 bases and J gave up 4 bases, with 13 bases separating them. CDR3 amino acids: CASSLASGSGTEAFF. The CDR3 DNA reads as TGTGCCAGCAGCTTGGCATCGGGAAGTGGCACTGAAGCTTTCTTT.

This sequence joins TRBV6-1 and TRBJ1-6; tentatively, D is TRBD1 (5 bases). The CDR3 covers 15 residues. Germline CDR1 is MNHNS and CDR2 is SASEGT. The V and J ends lost 3 bases and 0 bases respectively, with 6 bases between them. In DNA, the CDR3 is TGTGCCAGCAGTGACACAGGCTCCTATAATTCACCCCTCCACTTT. Its translation is CASSDTGSYNSPLHF.

The chain couples TRBV19 to TRBJ1-1; D is uncertain. CDR3 length: 16 amino acids. V shed 4 bases and J shed 0 bases, with 15 bases lying between them. Germline V gene lookup returns CDR1 LNHDA and CDR2 SQIVND (reference sequence). CDR3 amino acids: CASSTAGLGLNTEAFF. The DNA of the CDR3 is TGTGCCAGTAGTACGGCCGGACTGGGGTTGAACACTGAAGCTTTCTTT.

Only one count was recorded for this clone. The chain joins TRBV5-1 to TRBJ2-5; 8 bases are a match to TRBD2. The ends lost 0 bases at V and 5 bases at J; junction bases unmatched: 12. CDR1 and CDR2 (germline): SGHRS, YFSETQ. The CDR3 runs to 17 residues. CDR3 in amino acids: CASSLVAAGAFLETQYF. The CDR3 region has the DNA TGCGCCAGCAGCTTGGTGGCAGCGGGAGCATTTCTGGAGACCCAGTACTTC. The full variable domain, in which reference TRBV5-1 and TRBJ2-5 provide the parts outside the CDR3, is KAGVTQTPRYLIKTRGQQVTLSCSPISGHRSVSWYQQTPGQGLQFLFEYFSETQRNKGNFPGRFSGRQFSNSRSEMNVSTLELGDSALYLCASSLVAAGAFLETQYFGPGTRLLVL.

The CDR3 DNA follows: TGTGCCATCAGTAAAAATAGCGGGGCAACAGATACGCAGTATTTT. Protein product: CAISKNSGATDTQYF. V gene TRBV10-3 combines with J gene TRBJ2-3, with 8 bases fitting TRBD2. Trimming removed 5 bases from V and 3 bases from J; junction bases left unmatched: 7. CDR3 length: 15 residues. CDR1 is ENHRY, CDR2 SYGVKD, per germline.

The genes are TRBV19 and TRBJ2-1, with TRBD1 matching 7 bases. There are 15 residues in the CDR3. In germline, CDR1 is LNHDA, CDR2 SQIVND (reference sequence). V trimming: 4 bases; J trimming: 0 bases; junction bases outside the gene matches: 3. In DNA, the CDR3 is TGTGCCAGTAGTAACACAGGGGTCTCCTACAATGAGCAGTTCTTC. Protein sequence: CASSNTGVSYNEQFF.

The rearrangement joins TRBV9 to TRBJ1-1; TRBD1 aligns across 12 bases. This CDR3 has 15 amino acids. V lost 0 bases to trimming and J lost 7 bases; unmatched junction nucleotides: 4. Germline V gene lookup returns CDR1 SGDLS and CDR2 YYNGEE. CDR3 DNA: TGTGCCAGCAGCGTAGGGGGACAGGGGGCAGGTGAAGCTTTCTTT. It codes for CASSVGGQGAGEAFF.

The chain joins TRBV15 to TRBJ2-2; D ambiguous. Trimming took 1 base from V and 1 from J, leaving 13 bases between them. Germline assignment: CDR1 LNHNV and CDR2 YYDKDF (reference sequence). The CDR3 has 17 residues. The CDR3 is CATSRGTRLLNTGELFF. The DNA of the CDR3 is TGTGCCACCAGCAGAGGTACCAGATTGTTGAACACCGGGGAGCTGTTTTTT.

This chain connects TRBV6-5 to TRBJ2-2; D is unclear. Germline V gene sequence: CDR1 MNHEY, CDR2 SVGAGI. Trimming cost V 2 bases and J 5 bases, with 3 bases left between them. The CDR3 has 12 residues. CDR3 DNA: TGTGCCAGCAGTTACCCGACCGGGGAGCTGTTTTTT. Residues: CASSYPTGELFF.

This clone was recorded only once. The chain joins TRBV24-1 to TRBJ2-1; 10 positions match TRBD2. The CDR3 consists of 16 residues. V lost 4 bases and J lost 7; bases outside the gene matches: 9. The germline gives CDR1 KGHDR, CDR2 SFDVKD. The CDR3 sequence is CATSDHGLAARNEQFF. The CDR3, as DNA: TGTGCCACCAGTGACCACGGACTAGCGGCTAGGAATGAGCAGTTCTTC.

This clone was seen a few times. The chain recombines TRBV2 with TRBJ2-7; no reliable D call. Per germline, CDR1 SNHLY and CDR2 FYNNEI. CDR3 size: 14 residues. V lost 6 bases and J lost 1, with 13 bases in between. CDR3 amino acids: CASRIEQRSYEQYF. The CDR3 region has the DNA TGTGCCAGCAGAATTGAACAGAGATCCTACGAGCAGTACTTC.

This chain links TRBV27 with TRBJ1-2, with TRBD1 as a possible D gene (6 bases). V was cut by 5 bases and J by 8 bases, with 15 bases left in between. The CDR3 covers 13 residues. Germline lookup yields CDR1 MNHEY and CDR2 SMNVEV (reference sequence). CDR3 loop: CASSPAGGRGYTF. Here the CDR3 DNA reads TGTGCCAGCAGTCCAGCGGGGGGGCGGGGCTACACCTTC.

The J gene is TRBJ1-1, the V gene TRBV5-5, with 10 bases fitting TRBD1. The CDR3 has 15 residues. Trimming at V came to 7 bases and at J to 0 bases, leaving 6 bases not matched to a gene. Germline-derived CDR1 and CDR2 are SGHKS and YYEKEE (reference sequence). The CDR3: CASRRDRGMNTEAFF. Here the CDR3 DNA reads TGTGCCAGCCGACGGGACAGGGGTATGAACACTGAAGCTTTCTTT.

In DNA form, the CDR3 reads TGTGCCAGCTCACCAGGGGGGACAGGGCCCTACGAGCAGTACTTC. Its translation: CASSPGGTGPYEQYF. This chain links TRBV18 with TRBJ2-7, with 9 bases fitting TRBD1. Trimming cost V 2 bases and J 2 bases; bases outside gene matches: 4. CDR3 length equals 15 residues. CDR1 and CDR2 (germline): KGHSH, LQKENI.

This clone has just one count. The V gene is TRBV10-2, the J gene TRBJ2-7; TRBD2 matches 10 bases. Losses at the gene ends were 8 bases for V and 3 bases for J; bases not matched to a gene: 1. The CDR3 has 12 amino acids. CDR1 is WSHSY and CDR2 is SAAADI in the germline V gene. CDR3 loop: CASRTSGYEQYF. The CDR3 nucleotides are TGCGCCAGCCGGACTAGCGGCTACGAGCAGTACTTC.

The chain uses TRBV28 and TRBJ1-5; a possible D gene is TRBD1 (5 bases). Germline CDR1 MDHEN, CDR2 SYDVKM. This CDR3 has 14 residues. The germline V and J ends were trimmed by 6 bases and 9 bases, with 18 bases remaining between them. CDR3 coding DNA: TGTGCCAGCAGGACCGCCTCGGGACTGGGGCCCCAGCATTTT. This codes for CASRTASGLGPQHF. Full variable domain (rest looked up from reference TRBV28 and TRBJ1-5): DVKVTQSSRYLVKRTGEKVFLECVQDMDHENMFWYRQDPGLGLRLIYFSYDVKMKEKGDIPEGYSVSREKKERFSLILESASTNQTSMYLCASRTASGLGPQHFGDGTRLSIL.

The chain recombines TRBV11-2 with TRBJ1-1; D uncertain. CDR1 SGHAT and CDR2 FQNNGV come from the germline V gene. V lost 5 bases, J lost 3 bases, and 16 bases lay in between. The CDR3 loop spans 15 amino acids. CDR3 nucleotide sequence: TGTGCCAGCAGCCCCCCCTCGACATCGTACACTGAAGCTTTCTTT. Encoded protein: CASSPPSTSYTEAFF. Together with reference TRBV11-2 and TRBJ1-1, the CDR3 gives the full variable domain: EAGVAQSPRYKIIEKRQSVAFWCNPISGHATLYWYQQILGQGPKLLIQFQNNGVVDDSQLPKDRFSAERLKGVDSTLKIQPAKLEDSAVYLCASSPPSTSYTEAFFGQGTRLTVV.

The gene calls are TRBV5-1 and TRBJ2-5; D is possibly TRBD2 (6 bases). Germline V gene sequence: CDR1 SGHRS, CDR2 YFSETQ. This CDR3 region has 15 residues. The V gene lost 0 bases and the J gene lost 4 bases, with 13 bases spanning the gap. CDR3 sequence: CASSLAGGVVETQYF. The CDR3 DNA reads TGCGCCAGCAGCTTGGCAGGCGGGGTGGTAGAGACCCAGTACTTC. The whole variable domain, filled in from reference TRBV5-1 and TRBJ2-5, reads KAGVTQTPRYLIKTRGQQVTLSCSPISGHRSVSWYQQTPGQGLQFLFEYFSETQRNKGNFPGRFSGRQFSNSRSEMNVSTLELGDSALYLCASSLAGGVVETQYFGPGTRLLVL.

J is TRBJ1-5 and V is TRBV6-2 or TRBV6-3; D not certain. With 4 bases removed from V and 1 base from J, the gap between germline ends came to 5 bases. This CDR3 is 13 amino acids long. Germline CDR1 and CDR2: MNHEY and SVGEGT. CDR3: CASSLLSNQPQHF. CDR3 in DNA: TGTGCCAGCAGTTTACTCAGCAATCAGCCCCAGCATTTT.

The J gene is TRBJ2-7, the V gene TRBV19; 7 bases are a match to TRBD2. The CDR3 runs to 14 residues. Per the germline V gene, CDR1 is LNHDA and CDR2 is SQIVND (reference sequence). V lost 5 bases and J lost 1; bases outside the gene matches: 5. The CDR3 spells CASSEREPSYEQYF. As DNA, the CDR3 is TGTGCCAGTAGTGAGCGGGAACCTTCCTACGAGCAGTACTTC.

V usage is TRBV6-5 and J usage is TRBJ1-5; D gene ambiguous. The CDR3 is 14 amino acids. V shed 0 bases and J shed 3 bases, with 6 bases lying between them. Germline V CDR1 and CDR2: MNHEY, SVGAGI. CDR3 in amino acids: CASSYSGYNQPQHF. The CDR3 bases are TGTGCCAGCAGTTACTCCGGTTACAATCAGCCCCAGCATTTT.

The V call is TRBV10-1, the J call TRBJ1-5; 7 nucleotides agree with TRBD1. The trim removed 8 bases at V and 6 bases at J, leaving 4 bases unmatched. Germline V CDR1 and CDR2: WNHNN, SYGVQD (reference sequence). The CDR3 consists of 12 residues. CDR3 sequence (DNA): TGCGCCAGCGAACAGGGGAGTCAGCCCCAGCATTTT. Translated, it gives CASEQGSQPQHF.

The chain carries TRBV21-1 and TRBJ2-5; no check of the table's D call, TRBD1, against the DNA was made. TRBV21-1 is marked as a pseudogene. CDR3 length: 15 amino acids. CDR3: CASSKWSPGGETQYF. As DNA, the CDR3 is TGTGCCAGCAGCAAATGGAGTCCAGGGGGAGAGACCCAGTACTTC.